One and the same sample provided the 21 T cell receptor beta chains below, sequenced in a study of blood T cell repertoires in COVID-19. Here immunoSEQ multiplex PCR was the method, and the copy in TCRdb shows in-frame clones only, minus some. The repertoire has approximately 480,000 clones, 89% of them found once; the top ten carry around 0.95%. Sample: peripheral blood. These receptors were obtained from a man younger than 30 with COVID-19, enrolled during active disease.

The DNA for the CDR3 is TGTGCCAGCAGTTCGGGACTAGACATCGGGGAGCTGTTTTTT. Translation gives CASSSGLDIGELFF. V and J are TRBV27 and TRBJ2-2; 8 nucleotides agree with TRBD2. Germline trimming cut 4 bases from V and 7 bases from J; bases unmatched to any gene: 5. The CDR3 covers 14 residues. Germline lookup yields CDR1 MNHEY and CDR2 SMNVEV (reference sequence).

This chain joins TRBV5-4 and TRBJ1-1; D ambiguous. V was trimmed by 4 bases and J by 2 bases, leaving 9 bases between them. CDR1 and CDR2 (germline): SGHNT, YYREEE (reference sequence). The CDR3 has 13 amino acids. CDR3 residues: CASSQTGNTEAFF. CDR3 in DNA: TGTGCCAGCAGCCAGACGGGAAACACTGAAGCTTTCTTT.

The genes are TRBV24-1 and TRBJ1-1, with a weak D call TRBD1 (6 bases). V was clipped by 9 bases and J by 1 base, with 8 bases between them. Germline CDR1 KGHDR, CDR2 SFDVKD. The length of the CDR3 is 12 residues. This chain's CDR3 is CATEGQNTEAFF. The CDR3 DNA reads TGTGCCACCGAGGGACAGAACACTGAAGCTTTCTTT.

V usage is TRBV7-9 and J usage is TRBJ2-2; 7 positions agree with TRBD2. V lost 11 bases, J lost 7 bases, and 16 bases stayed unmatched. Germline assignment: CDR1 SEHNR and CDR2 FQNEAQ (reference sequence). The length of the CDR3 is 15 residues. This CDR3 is CAGARWREFGGELFF. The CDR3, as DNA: TGTGCCGGAGCCCGGTGGCGGGAGTTCGGCGGGGAGCTGTTTTTT.

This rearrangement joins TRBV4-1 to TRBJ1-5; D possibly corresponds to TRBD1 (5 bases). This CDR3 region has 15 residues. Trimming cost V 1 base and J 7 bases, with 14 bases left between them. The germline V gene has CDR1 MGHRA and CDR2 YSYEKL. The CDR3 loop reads CASSQGQSTNQPQHF. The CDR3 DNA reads TGCGCCAGCAGCCAAGGACAGTCAACAAACCAGCCCCAGCATTTT.

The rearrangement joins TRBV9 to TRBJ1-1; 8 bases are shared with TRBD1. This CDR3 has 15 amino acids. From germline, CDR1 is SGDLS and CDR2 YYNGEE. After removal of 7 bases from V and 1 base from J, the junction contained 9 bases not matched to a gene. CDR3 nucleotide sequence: TGTGCCAGCCCTTTGGGACAGGATCCGAACACTGAAGCTTTCTTT. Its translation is CASPLGQDPNTEAFF.

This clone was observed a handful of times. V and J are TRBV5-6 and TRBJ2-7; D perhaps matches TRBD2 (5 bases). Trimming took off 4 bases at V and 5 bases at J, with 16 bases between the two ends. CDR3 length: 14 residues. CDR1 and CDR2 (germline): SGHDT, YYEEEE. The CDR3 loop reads CASSAGERLHEQYF. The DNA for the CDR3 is TGTGCCAGCAGCGCTGGGGAGCGTTTGCACGAGCAGTACTTC.

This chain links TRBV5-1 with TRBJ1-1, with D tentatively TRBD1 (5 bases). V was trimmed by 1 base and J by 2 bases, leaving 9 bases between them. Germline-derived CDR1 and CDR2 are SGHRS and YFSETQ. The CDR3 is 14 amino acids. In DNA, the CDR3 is TGCGCCAGCAGCTTGACAGGAGAAAACACTGAAGCTTTCTTT. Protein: CASSLTGENTEAFF.

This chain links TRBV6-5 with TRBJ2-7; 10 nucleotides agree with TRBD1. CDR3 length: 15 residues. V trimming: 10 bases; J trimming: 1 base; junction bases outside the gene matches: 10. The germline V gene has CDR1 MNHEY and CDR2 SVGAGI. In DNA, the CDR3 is TGTGCCATTCGGCGGGGGACAGGGGATTCCTACGAGCAGTACTTC. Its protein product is CAIRRGTGDSYEQYF.

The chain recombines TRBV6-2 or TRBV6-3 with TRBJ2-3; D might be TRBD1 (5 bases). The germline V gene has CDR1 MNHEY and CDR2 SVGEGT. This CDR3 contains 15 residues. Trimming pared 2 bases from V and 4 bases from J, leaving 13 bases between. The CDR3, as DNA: TGTGCCAGCAGTTACCAGCAGGGCGACTCAGATACGCAGTATTTT. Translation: CASSYQQGDSDTQYF.

In nucleotides, the CDR3 is TGTGCCAGTAGTGAGGTTACAGGGAGCCACGAGCAGTACTTC. Translated, it gives CASSEVTGSHEQYF. V usage is TRBV19 and J usage is TRBJ2-7; D possibly corresponds to TRBD1 (6 bases). Germline values: CDR1 LNHDA, CDR2 SQIVND (reference sequence). V shed 5 bases and J shed 5 bases, with 16 bases lying between them. CDR3 size: 14 residues.

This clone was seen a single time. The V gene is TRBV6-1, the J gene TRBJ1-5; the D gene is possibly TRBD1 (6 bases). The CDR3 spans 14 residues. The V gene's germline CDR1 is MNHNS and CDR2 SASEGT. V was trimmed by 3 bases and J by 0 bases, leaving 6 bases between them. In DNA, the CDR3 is TGTGCCAGCAGTGAGGGACATAGCAATCAGCCCCAGCATTTT. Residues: CASSEGHSNQPQHF.

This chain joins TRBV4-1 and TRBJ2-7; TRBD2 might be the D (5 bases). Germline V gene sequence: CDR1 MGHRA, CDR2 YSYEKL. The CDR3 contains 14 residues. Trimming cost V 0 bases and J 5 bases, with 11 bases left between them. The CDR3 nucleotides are TGCGCCAGCAGCCAAGATCAACGGGGTAACGAGCAGTACTTC. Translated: CASSQDQRGNEQYF.

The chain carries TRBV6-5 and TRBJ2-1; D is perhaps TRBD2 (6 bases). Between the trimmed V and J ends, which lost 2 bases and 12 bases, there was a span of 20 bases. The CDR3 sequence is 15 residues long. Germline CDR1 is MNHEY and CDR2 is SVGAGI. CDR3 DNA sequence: TGTGCCAGCAGTTACGGGGCGGGGTCAATGATATTGCAGTTCTTC. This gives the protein CASSYGAGSMILQFF.

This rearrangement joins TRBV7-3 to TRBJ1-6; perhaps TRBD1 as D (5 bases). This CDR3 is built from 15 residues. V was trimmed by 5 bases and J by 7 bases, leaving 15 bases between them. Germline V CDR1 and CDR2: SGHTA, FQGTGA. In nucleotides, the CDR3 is TGTGCCAGCAGCACCTCGGGACTCGCCAATTCACCCCTCCACTTT. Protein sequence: CASSTSGLANSPLHF. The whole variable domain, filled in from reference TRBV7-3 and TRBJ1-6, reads GAGVSQTPSNKVTEKGKYVELRCDPISGHTALYWYRQSLGQGPEFLIYFQGTGAADDSGLPNDRFFAVRPEGSVSTLKIQRTERGDSAVYLCASSTSGLANSPLHFGNGTRLTVT.

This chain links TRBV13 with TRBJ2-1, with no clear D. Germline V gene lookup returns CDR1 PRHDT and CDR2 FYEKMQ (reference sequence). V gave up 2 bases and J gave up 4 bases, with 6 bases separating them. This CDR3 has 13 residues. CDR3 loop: CASSLQVYNEQFF. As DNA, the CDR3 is TGTGCCAGCAGCTTACAGGTTTACAATGAGCAGTTCTTC.

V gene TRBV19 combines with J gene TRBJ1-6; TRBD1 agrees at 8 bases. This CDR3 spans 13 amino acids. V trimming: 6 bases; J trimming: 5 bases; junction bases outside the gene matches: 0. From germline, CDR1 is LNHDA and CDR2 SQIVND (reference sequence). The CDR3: CASRGQDNSPLHF. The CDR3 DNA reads TGTGCCAGTAGGGGACAGGATAATTCACCCCTCCACTTT.

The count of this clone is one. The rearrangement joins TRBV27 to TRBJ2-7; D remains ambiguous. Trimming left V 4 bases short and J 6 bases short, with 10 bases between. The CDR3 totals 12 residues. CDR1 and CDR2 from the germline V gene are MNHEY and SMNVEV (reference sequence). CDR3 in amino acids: CASSSSGAEQYF. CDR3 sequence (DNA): TGTGCCAGCAGTTCATCTGGAGCCGAGCAGTACTTC.

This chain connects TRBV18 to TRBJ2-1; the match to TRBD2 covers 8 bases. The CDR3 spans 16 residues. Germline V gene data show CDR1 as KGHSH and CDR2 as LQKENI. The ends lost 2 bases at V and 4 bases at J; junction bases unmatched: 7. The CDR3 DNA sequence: TGTGCCAGCTCACCATGGAGCGAGCGGGAGTACAATGAGCAGTTCTTC. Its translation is CASSPWSEREYNEQFF.

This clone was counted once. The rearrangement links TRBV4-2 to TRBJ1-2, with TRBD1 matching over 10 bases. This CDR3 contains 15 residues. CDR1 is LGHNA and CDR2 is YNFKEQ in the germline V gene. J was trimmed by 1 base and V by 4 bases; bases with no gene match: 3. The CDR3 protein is CASSRDRGLNYGYTF. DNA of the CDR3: TGTGCCAGCAGCCGGGACAGGGGTCTTAACTATGGCTACACCTTC.

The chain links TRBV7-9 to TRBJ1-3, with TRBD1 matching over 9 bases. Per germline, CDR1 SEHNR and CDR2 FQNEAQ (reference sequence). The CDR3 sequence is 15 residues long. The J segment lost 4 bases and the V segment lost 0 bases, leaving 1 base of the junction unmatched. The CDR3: CASSLAGTGGNTIYF. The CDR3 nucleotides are TGTGCCAGCAGCTTAGCTGGGACAGGGGGAAACACCATATATTTT.